A selection of T cell receptor beta chains follows, all from one sample in a study of blood T cell repertoires in COVID-19. TCRdb's copy holds only in-frame clones and misses some; the assay was immunoSEQ multiplex PCR. The profile shows 90,000 or so clones, about nine tenths of them singletons. The source material was peripheral blood. These receptors all stem from a man in his fifties or sixties with acute or convalescent COVID-19. Each CDR3 is given with its conserved first and last residue. D genes are given only for firm matches. Only some rows state a clone size, as once, few, many or a class for expanded clones.

v_call	j_call	clone_size	d_call	cdr3_nt	cdr3_aa
TRBV7-9	TRBJ2-5	.	TRBD2	TGTGCCAGCAGCTTATCCGGGACTAGCGGCCAAGAGACCCAGTACTTC	CASSLSGTSGQETQYF
TRBV29-1	TRBJ1-1	.	TRBD1	TGCAGCGTACCGGGACAGGGATCCTTGCTCACTGAAGCTTTCTTT	CSVPGQGSLLTEAFF
TRBV5-4	TRBJ1-1	.	.	TGTGCCAGCACCCTGGGAGGGGCGAACACTGAAGCTTTCTTT	CASTLGGANTEAFF
TRBV5-1	TRBJ2-7	.	TRBD2	TGCGCCAGCAACCGGGACTATAGCTACGAGCAGTACTTC	CASNRDYSYEQYF
TRBV2	TRBJ2-2	.	.	TGTGCCAGCAGTGCCAGGGGACATGGCGGGGAGCTGTTTTTT	CASSARGHGGELFF
TRBV29-1	TRBJ1-4	.	.	TGCAGCGTTGGAGGGGGAGAGGGGAGTGAAAAACTGTTTTTT	CSVGGGEGSEKLFF
TRBV24-1	TRBJ2-7	.	.	TGTGCCACCAGTCAGGGCACCTACGAGCAGTACTTC	CATSQGTYEQYF
TRBV5-3	TRBJ2-2	few	TRBD1	TGTGCCAGAAGCATATCCGGGACAGGGGACGCCGGGGAGCTGTTTTTT	CARSISGTGDAGELFF
TRBV7-9	TRBJ2-1	.	TRBD2	TGTGCCAGCCGGGGGGTCAATGAGCAGTTCTTC	CASRGVNEQFF
TRBV6-2/TRBV6-3	TRBJ2-7	.	TRBD2	TGTGCCAGCAGTTACAAGTGGCGGGGGAACTACGAGCAGTACTTC	CASSYKWRGNYEQYF
TRBV15	TRBJ2-1	.	.	TGTGCCACCAGCAGAGAGAGGCTAGCGAATGGTGAGCAGTTCTTC	CATSRERLANGEQFF
TRBV5-1	TRBJ1-6	.	.	TGCGCCAGCAGTCAAGAGGGAAGGTCACCCCTCCACTTT	CASSQEGRSPLHF
TRBV10-1	TRBJ2-3	.	.	TGCGCCAGCAGTGACCCCAAGGAGACAGATACGCAGTATTTT	CASSDPKETDTQYF
TRBV10-1	TRBJ1-2	.	TRBD1	TGCGCCAGCAGTGAGTCGACAGGGGGGTTGAATGGCTACACCTTC	CASSESTGGLNGYTF
TRBV7-8	TRBJ2-1	.	.	TGTGCCAGCAGCCCCCAGGGGTATGAGCAGTTCTTC	CASSPQGYEQFF
TRBV3-1/TRBV3-2	TRBJ2-7	.	TRBD2	TGTGCCAGCAGCCAGGGAGCGGGAGGGCCCTACGAGCAGTACTTC	CASSQGAGGPYEQYF
TRBV5-1	TRBJ1-3	.	.	TGCGCCAGCAGCCTGGACAGAGGAAACACCATATATTTT	CASSLDRGNTIYF
TRBV7-2	TRBJ1-1	.	TRBD1	TGTGCCAGCAGCCTTGGACAGGGAAGGACTGAAGCTTTCTTT	CASSLGQGRTEAFF
TRBV18	TRBJ1-5	.	.	TGTGCCAGCTCACCTACCGTAGGAGGGGTGAATCAGCCCCAGCATTTT	CASSPTVGGVNQPQHF
TRBV5-1	TRBJ2-2	few	.	TGCGCCAGCAGCTGGGACACAGAAATCTCGTTCGCGAACACCGGGGAGCTGTTTTTT	CASSWDTEISFANTGELFF
TRBV27	TRBJ1-2	.	TRBD1	TGTGCCAGCAGTTTGTCCGAGACAGGGAATGGCTACACCTTC	CASSLSETGNGYTF
TRBV11-1	TRBJ1-4	.	.	TGTGCCAGCAGCTTAAACAGGGTGAATGAAAAACTGTTTTTT	CASSLNRVNEKLFF
TRBV24-1	TRBJ2-2	.	.	TGTGCCACCAGTGACCCGACAGGCGGGAACACCGGGGAGCTGTTTTTT	CATSDPTGGNTGELFF
TRBV27	TRBJ2-5	.	TRBD1	TGTGCCAGCAGTCTTGGGACAGCCCAAGAGACCCAGTACTTC	CASSLGTAQETQYF
TRBV9	TRBJ1-2	.	.	TGTGCCAGCAGCGTTTCACAGGCCTATGGCTACACCTTC	CASSVSQAYGYTF
TRBV18	TRBJ2-5	.	TRBD1	TGTGCCAGCTCACCTCCCGACAGGGAGCTAGAGACCCAGTACTTC	CASSPPDRELETQYF
TRBV24-1	TRBJ2-1	.	TRBD2	TGTGCCACCAGTGATTCGACTAGCGGGAGGGCCGTTGAGCAGTTCTTC	CATSDSTSGRAVEQFF
TRBV3-1/TRBV3-2	TRBJ2-7	.	TRBD2	TGTGCCAGCAGGTCCGGACTAGCGGGTTACTACGAGCAGTACTTC	CASRSGLAGYYEQYF
TRBV6-2/TRBV6-3	TRBJ2-7	.	TRBD1	TGTGCCAGCAGCCCCGCCGGGACAGGGGTTGGGGAGCAGTACTTC	CASSPAGTGVGEQYF
TRBV7-8	TRBJ1-1	.	.	TGTGCCAGCAGCCCGACAATTATGAACACTGAAGCTTTCTTT	CASSPTIMNTEAFF
TRBV5-4	TRBJ2-3	.	TRBD2	TGTGCCAGCAGCTTGAAAGCGGGAGGCACAGATACGCAGTATTTT	CASSLKAGGTDTQYF
TRBV24-1	TRBJ2-2	.	.	TGTGCCACCAATACATACGCGAACACCGGGGAGCTGTTTTTT	CATNTYANTGELFF
TRBV7-3	TRBJ2-2	few	TRBD2	TGTGCCAGCAGCCCCTCTAGCGGGGGGCCCACCGGGGAGCTGTTTTTT	CASSPSSGGPTGELFF
TRBV2	TRBJ2-1	once	.	TGTGCCAGCAGTCTACGGACAGACAATGAGCAGTTCTTC	CASSLRTDNEQFF
TRBV24-1	TRBJ2-3	.	.	TGTGCCACCAGTGAACTGGGCGGCACAGATACGCAGTATTTT	CATSELGGTDTQYF
TRBV6-1	TRBJ2-7	.	TRBD1	TGTGCCAGCAGTGAGCTCCGGGACAGGGGGATCGACGAGCAGTACTTC	CASSELRDRGIDEQYF
TRBV3-1/TRBV3-2	TRBJ2-7	.	TRBD1	TGTGCCAGCAGCCAAATGGAAGGACAGGGGTCCGAGCAGTACTTC	CASSQMEGQGSEQYF
TRBV6-2/TRBV6-3	TRBJ1-3	.	TRBD1	TGTGCCAGCAGTTACAGGGACAGGGCATCGGTATCGGGAAACACCATATATTTT	CASSYRDRASVSGNTIYF
TRBV28	TRBJ1-1	.	TRBD1	TGTGCCAGCAGTAAGGGACAGGGACCATACACTGAAGCTTTCTTT	CASSKGQGPYTEAFF
TRBV5-1	TRBJ2-7	.	TRBD2	TGCGCCAGCAGCACCCGGGGAGGGAATTTATACGAGCAGTACTTC	CASSTRGGNLYEQYF
TRBV18	TRBJ2-3	.	.	TGTGCCAGCTCACCTTACACAGATACGCAGTATTTT	CASSPYTDTQYF